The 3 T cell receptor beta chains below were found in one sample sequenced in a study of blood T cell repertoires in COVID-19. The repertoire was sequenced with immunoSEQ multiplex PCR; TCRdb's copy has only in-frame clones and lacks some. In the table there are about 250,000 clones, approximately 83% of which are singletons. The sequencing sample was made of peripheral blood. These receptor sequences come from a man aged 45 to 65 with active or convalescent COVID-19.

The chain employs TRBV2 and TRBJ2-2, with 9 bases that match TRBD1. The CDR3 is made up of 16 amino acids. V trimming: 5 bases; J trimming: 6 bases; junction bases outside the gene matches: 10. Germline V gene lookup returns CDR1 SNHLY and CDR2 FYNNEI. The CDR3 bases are TGTGCCAGCAGTTATAAAGGGACAGGGTTTCCCGGGGAGCTGTTTTTT. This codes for CASSYKGTGFPGELFF.

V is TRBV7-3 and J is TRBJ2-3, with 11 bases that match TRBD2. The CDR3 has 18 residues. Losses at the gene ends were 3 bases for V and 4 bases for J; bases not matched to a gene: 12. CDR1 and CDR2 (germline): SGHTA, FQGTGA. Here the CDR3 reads CASSFRGSSGGNPDTQYF. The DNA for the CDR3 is TGTGCCAGCAGCTTCAGGGGCTCTAGCGGGGGGAACCCAGATACGCAGTATTTT.

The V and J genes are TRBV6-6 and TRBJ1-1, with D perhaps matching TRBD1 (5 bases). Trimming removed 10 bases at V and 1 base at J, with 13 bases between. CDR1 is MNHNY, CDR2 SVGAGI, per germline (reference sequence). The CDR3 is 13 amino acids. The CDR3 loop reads CATLGAGNTEAFF. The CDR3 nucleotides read TGTGCCACTTTAGGGGCAGGGAACACTGAAGCTTTCTTT.